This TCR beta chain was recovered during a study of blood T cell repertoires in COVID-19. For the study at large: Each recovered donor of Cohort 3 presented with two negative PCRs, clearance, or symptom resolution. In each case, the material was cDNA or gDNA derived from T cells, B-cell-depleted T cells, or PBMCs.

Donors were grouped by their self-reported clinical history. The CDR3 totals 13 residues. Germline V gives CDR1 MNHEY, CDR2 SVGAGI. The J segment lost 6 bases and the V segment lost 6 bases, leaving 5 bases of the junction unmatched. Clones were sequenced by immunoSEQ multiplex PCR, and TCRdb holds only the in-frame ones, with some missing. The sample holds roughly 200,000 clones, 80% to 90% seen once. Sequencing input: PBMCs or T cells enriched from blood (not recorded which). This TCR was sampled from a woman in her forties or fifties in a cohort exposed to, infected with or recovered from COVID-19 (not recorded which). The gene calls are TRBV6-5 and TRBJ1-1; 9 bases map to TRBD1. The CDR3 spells CASRSTGGPEAFF. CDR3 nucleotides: TGTGCCAGCAGATCGACAGGGGGTCCTGAAGCTTTCTTT.